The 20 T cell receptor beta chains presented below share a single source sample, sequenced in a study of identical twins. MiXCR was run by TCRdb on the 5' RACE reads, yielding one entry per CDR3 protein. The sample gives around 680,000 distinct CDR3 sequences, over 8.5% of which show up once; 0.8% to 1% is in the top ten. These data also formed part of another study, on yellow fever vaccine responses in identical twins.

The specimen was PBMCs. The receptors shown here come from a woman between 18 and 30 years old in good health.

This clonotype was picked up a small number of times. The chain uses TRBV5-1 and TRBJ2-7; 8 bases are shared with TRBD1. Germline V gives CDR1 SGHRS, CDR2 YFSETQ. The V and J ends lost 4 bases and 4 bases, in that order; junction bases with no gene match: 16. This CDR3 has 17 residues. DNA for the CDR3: TGCGCCAGCAGCCCACGACTCCTTAAGGACAGGGCTTACGAGCAGTACTTC. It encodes CASSPRLLKDRAYEQYF.

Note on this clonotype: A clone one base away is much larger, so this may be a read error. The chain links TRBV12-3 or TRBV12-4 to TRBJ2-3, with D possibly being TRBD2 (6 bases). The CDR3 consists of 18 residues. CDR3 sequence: CTSSFGGSGLPPGDTQYF. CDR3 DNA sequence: TGTACCAGCAGTTTTGGGGGATCCGGACTACCTCCGGGAGATACGCAGTATTTT.

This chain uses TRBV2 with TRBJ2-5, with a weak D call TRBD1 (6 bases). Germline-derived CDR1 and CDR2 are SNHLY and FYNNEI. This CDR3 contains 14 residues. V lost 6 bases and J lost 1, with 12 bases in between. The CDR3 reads CASRKTGFQETQYF. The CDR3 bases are TGTGCCAGCAGGAAAACAGGGTTCCAAGAGACCCAGTACTTC. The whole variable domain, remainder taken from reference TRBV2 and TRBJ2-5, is EPEVTQTPSHQVTQMGQEVILRCVPISNHLYFYWYRQILGQKVEFLVSFYNNEISEKSEIFDDQFSVERPDGSNFTLKIRSTKLEDSAMYFCASRKTGFQETQYFGPGTRLLVL.

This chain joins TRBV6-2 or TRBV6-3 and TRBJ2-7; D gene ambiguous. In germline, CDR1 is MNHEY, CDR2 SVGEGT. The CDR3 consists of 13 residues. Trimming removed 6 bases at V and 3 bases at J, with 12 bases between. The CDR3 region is CASSLDLDYEQYF. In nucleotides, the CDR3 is TGTGCCAGCAGCCTCGACCTGGACTACGAGCAGTACTTC.

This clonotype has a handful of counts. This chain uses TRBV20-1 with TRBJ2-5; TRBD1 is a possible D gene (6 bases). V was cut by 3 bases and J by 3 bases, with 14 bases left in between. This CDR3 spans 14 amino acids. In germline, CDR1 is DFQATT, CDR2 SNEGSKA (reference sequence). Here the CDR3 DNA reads TGCAGTGCTAGGGAGGTAAAGGGGGAAGAGACCCAGTACTTC. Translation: CSAREVKGEETQYF.

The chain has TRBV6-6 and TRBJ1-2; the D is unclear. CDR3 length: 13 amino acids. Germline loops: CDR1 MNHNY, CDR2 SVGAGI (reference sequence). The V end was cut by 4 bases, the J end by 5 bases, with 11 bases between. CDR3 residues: CASSFSGSYGYTF. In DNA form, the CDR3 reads TGTGCCAGCAGTTTTAGCGGGAGTTATGGCTACACCTTC.

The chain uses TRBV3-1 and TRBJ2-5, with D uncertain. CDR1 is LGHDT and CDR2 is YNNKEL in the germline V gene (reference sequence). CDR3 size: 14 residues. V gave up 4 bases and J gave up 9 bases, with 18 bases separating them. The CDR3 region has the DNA TGTGCCAGCAGCCTCCCCGGTCACCCACCGGCCCAGTACTTC. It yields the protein CASSLPGHPPAQYF.

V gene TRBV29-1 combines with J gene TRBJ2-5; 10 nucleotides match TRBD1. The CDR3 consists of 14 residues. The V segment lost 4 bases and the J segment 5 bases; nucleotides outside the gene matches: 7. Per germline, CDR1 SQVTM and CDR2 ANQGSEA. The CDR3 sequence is CSVVWADRGETQYF. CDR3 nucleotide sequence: TGCAGCGTTGTGTGGGCGGACAGGGGGGAGACCCAGTACTTC.

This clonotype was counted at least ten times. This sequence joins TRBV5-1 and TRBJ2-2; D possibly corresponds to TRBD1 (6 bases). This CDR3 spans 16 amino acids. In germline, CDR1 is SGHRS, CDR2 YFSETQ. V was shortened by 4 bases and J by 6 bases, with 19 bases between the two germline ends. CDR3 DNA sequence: TGCGCCAGCAGCAATCAGGCAGGGGAGTATGCCGGGGAGCTGTTTTTT. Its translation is CASSNQAGEYAGELFF.

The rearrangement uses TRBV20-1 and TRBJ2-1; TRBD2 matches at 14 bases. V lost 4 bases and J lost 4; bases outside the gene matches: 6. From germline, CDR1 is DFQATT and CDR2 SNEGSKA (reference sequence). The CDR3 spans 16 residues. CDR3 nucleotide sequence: TGCAGTGCTAAGGGACTAGCGGGGGACATTTACAATGAGCAGTTCTTC. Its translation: CSAKGLAGDIYNEQFF.

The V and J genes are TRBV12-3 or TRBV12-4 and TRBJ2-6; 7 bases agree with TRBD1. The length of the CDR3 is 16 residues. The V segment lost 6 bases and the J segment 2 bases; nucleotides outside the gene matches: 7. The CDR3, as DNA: TGTGCCAGCAGACCGACAGGGAAGGCTGGGGCCAACGTCCTGACTTTC. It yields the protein CASRPTGKAGANVLTF.

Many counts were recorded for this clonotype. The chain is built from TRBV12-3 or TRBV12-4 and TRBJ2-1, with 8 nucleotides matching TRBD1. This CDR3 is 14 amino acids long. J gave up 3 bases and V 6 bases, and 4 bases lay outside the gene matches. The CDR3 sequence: CASRGGQGYNEQFF. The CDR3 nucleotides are TGTGCCAGCAGGGGCGGACAGGGCTACAATGAGCAGTTCTTC.

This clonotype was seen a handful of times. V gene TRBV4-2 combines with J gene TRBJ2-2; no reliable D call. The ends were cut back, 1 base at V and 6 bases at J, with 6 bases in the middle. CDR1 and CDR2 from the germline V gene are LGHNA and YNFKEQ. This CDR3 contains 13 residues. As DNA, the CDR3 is TGTGCCAGCAGCCAAGTCGCCCCCGGGGAGCTGTTTTTT. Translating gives CASSQVAPGELFF.

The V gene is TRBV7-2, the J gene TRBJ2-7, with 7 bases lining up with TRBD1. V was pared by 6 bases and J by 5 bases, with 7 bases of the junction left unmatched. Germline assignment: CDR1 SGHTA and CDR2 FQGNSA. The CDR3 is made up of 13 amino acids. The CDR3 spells CASREQGSHEQYF. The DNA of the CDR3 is TGTGCCAGCAGAGAACAGGGGTCTCACGAGCAGTACTTC.

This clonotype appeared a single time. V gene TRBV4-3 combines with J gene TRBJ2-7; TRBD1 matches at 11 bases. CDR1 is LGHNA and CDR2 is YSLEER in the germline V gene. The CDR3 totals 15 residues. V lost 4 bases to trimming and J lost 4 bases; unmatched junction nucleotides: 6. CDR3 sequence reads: CASSPGTGGIYEQYF. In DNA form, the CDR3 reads TGCGCCAGCAGCCCAGGGACAGGGGGAATTTACGAGCAGTACTTC.

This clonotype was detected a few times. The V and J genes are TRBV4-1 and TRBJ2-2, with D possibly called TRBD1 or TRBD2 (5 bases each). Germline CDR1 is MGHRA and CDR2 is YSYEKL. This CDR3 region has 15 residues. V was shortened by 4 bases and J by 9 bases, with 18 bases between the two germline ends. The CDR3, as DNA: TGCGCCAGCAGCCCGGGAAGGGTCCGGGGACGGGAGCTGTTTTTT. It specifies CASSPGRVRGRELFF.

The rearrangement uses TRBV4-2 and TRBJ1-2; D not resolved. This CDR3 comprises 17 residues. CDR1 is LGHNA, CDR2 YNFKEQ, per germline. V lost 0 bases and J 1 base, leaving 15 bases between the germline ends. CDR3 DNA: TGTGCCAGCAGCCAAGATCTCTGGGTCGGCAATAACTATGGCTACACCTTC. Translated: CASSQDLWVGNNYGYTF.

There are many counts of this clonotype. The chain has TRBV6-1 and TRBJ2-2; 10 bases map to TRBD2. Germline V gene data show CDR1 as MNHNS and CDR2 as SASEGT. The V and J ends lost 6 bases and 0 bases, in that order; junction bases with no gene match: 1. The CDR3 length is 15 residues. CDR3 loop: CASSGLAANTGELFF. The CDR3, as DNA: TGTGCCAGCAGCGGACTAGCGGCGAACACCGGGGAGCTGTTTTTT.

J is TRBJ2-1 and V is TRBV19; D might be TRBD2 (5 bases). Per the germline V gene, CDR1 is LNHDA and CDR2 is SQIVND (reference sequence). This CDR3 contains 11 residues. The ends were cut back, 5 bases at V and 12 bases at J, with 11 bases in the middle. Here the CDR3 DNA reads TGTGCCAGTAGTGTGGGAGTGACGCAGTTCTTC. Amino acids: CASSVGVTQFF.

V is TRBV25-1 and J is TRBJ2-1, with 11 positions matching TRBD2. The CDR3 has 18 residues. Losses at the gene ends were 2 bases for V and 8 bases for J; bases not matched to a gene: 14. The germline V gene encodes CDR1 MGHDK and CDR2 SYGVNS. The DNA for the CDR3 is TGTGCCAGCAGTGAAAAGGGGGGATTACTAGCGGGAGCCGATGAGCAGTTCTTC. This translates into CASSEKGGLLAGADEQFF. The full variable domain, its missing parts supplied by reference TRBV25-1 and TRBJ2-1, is EADIYQTPRYLVIGTGKKITLECSQTMGHDKMYWYQQDPGMELHLIHYSYGVNSTEKGDLSSESTVSRIRTEHFPLTLESARPSHTSQYLCASSEKGGLLAGADEQFFGPGTRLTVL.